The 30 T cell receptor beta chains presented below share a single source sample, sequenced in a study of regulatory T cells in long-lasting Graves disease. Arm-PCR with iRepertoire HTBI primers amplified the CDR3 regions for these TCR beta libraries. Via MiXCR, TCRdb re-called the multiplex PCR reads, giving one row per CDR3 protein. The sample has roughly 450,000 distinct CDR3 sequences; less than 25% are singletons. Noted time point: persistent/refractory GD, antithyroid drugs over 5 years with positive TRAb. Extracted PBMC RNA gave rise to the TCR library. Source: peripheral blood mononuclear cells (PBMCs), taken when the disease was refractory, from a patient treated with antithyroid drugs. Every receptor here comes from a female donor with Graves disease.

This clonotype was recorded at least ten times. The CDR3 nucleotides are TGTGCCAGTAGTCCCTTGGCTAGCGGGAATGAAGAGCAGTACTTC. Its protein product is CASSPLASGNEEQYF. This chain connects TRBV19 to TRBJ2-7, with TRBD2 matching 9 bases. V lost 5 bases to trimming and J lost 7 bases; unmatched junction nucleotides: 12. The CDR3 consists of 15 residues. Germline values: CDR1 LNHDA, CDR2 SQIVND (reference sequence). The full variable domain, rest sourced from reference TRBV19 and TRBJ2-7, is DGGITQSPKYLFRKEGQNVTLSCEQNLNHDAMYWYRQDPGQGLRLIYYSQIVNDFQKGDIAEGYSVSREKKESFPLTVTSAQKNPTAFYLCASSPLASGNEEQYFGPGTRLTVT.

In this sample, this clonotype turned up many times. The genes are TRBV12-3 or TRBV12-4 and TRBJ1-5; tentative D call: TRBD1 (5 bases). The CDR3 spans 15 residues. The V end was cut by 5 bases, the J end by 0 bases, with 11 bases between. The CDR3 nucleotides are TGTGCCAGCAGTAGTCGACAGATTAGCAATCAGCCCCAGCATTTT. It translates to CASSSRQISNQPQHF.

This clonotype was observed a few times. The chain carries TRBV20-1 and TRBJ1-1; TRBD1 agrees at 8 bases. The CDR3 totals 16 residues. Germline CDR1 reads DFQATT; CDR2 reads SNEGSKA (reference sequence). J was trimmed by 6 bases and V by 3 bases; bases with no gene match: 15. The CDR3 sequence: CSASPTGGPRGSEAFF. The CDR3 nucleotides are TGCAGTGCTAGTCCTACAGGGGGTCCCCGAGGATCTGAAGCTTTCTTT.

The chain uses TRBV2 and TRBJ2-1; weak D call: TRBD2 (6 bases). CDR3 length equals 16 residues. Germline V gives CDR1 SNHLY, CDR2 FYNNEI. The V end lost 3 bases, the J end lost 8 bases, and 20 bases lay between the germline ends. CDR3 coding DNA: TGTGCCAGCAGTGATCTCAACGGTGGGGGGAGGCATGAGCAGTTCTTC. Translated: CASSDLNGGGRHEQFF.

This clonotype was counted many times. The chain joins TRBV12-3 or TRBV12-4 to TRBJ1-1; D is ambiguous. V shed 6 bases and J shed 0 bases, with 14 bases lying between them. There are 15 residues in the CDR3. CDR3 loop: CASRPKVGMNTEAFF. As DNA, the CDR3 is TGTGCCAGCAGACCAAAGGTGGGCATGAACACTGAAGCTTTCTTT.

The chain carries TRBV6-9 and TRBJ2-1, with D tentatively TRBD2 (7 bases). V was shortened by 3 bases and J by 5 bases, with 14 bases between the two germline ends. Germline V gene data show CDR1 as MNHGY and CDR2 as SVAAGI. The CDR3 loop spans 15 amino acids. The CDR3 reads CASSYKRGRDNEQFF. CDR3 sequence (DNA): TGTGCCAGCAGTTACAAAAGGGGGAGGGACAATGAGCAGTTCTTC.

This clonotype was counted many times. As DNA, the CDR3 is TGTGCCATCAGTGAGTCTTTCGGGGCTGGAAACACCATATATTTT. It translates to CAISESFGAGNTIYF. The gene calls are TRBV10-3 and TRBJ1-3; D remains unclear. CDR3 length: 15 amino acids. Germline CDR1 reads ENHRY; CDR2 reads SYGVKD. The V and J ends lost 0 bases and 2 bases respectively, with 8 bases between them.

This clonotype was picked up one time. A read error may be the cause here, since a much bigger clone is one base away. The chain uses TRBV6-2 or TRBV6-3 and TRBJ1-5; D is unclear. The germline CDR1 and CDR2 sequences are MNHEY and SVGEGT. The CDR3 sequence is 14 residues long. With 6 bases removed from V and 6 bases from J, the gap between germline ends came to 15 bases. The CDR3 here is CASSSVLRSQPQHF. The CDR3 coding sequence is TGTGCCAGCAGCTCCGTCTTGCGCAGTCAGCCCCAGCATTTT.

This clonotype occurred many times. J is TRBJ2-5 and V is TRBV9; D is possibly TRBD1 (5 bases). This CDR3 comprises 14 residues. CDR1 is SGDLS, CDR2 YYNGEE, per germline. The V end lost 4 bases, the J end lost 1 base, and 11 bases lay between the germline ends. CDR3: CASSIGHVQETQYF. CDR3 in DNA: TGTGCCAGCAGCATCGGACACGTCCAAGAGACCCAGTACTTC.

V usage is TRBV19 and J usage is TRBJ1-5; no reliable D call. CDR1 LNHDA and CDR2 SQIVND come from the germline V gene (reference sequence). V was cut by 3 bases and J by 4 bases, with 13 bases left in between. The CDR3 spans 15 residues. Here the CDR3 reads CASSIGNLGNQPQHF. The CDR3 DNA is TGTGCCAGTAGTATTGGGAATTTAGGGAATCAGCCCCAGCATTTT.

This chain joins TRBV19 and TRBJ1-5; 10 bases line up with TRBD1. Germline CDR1 and CDR2: LNHDA and SQIVND (reference sequence). There are 16 residues in the CDR3. After removal of 2 bases from V and 9 bases from J, the junction contained 10 bases not matched to a gene. Here the CDR3 DNA reads TGTGCCAGTAGTATAATAGTGGGACAGGGGTTAGCGCCCCAGCATTTT. This encodes CASSIIVGQGLAPQHF. The variable domain in full, completed from reference TRBV19 and TRBJ1-5, reads DGGITQSPKYLFRKEGQNVTLSCEQNLNHDAMYWYRQDPGQGLRLIYYSQIVNDFQKGDIAEGYSVSREKKESFPLTVTSAQKNPTAFYLCASSIIVGQGLAPQHFGDGTRLSIL.

This clonotype was found many times. This chain connects TRBV5-1 to TRBJ2-7; no clear D gene. Trimming pared 4 bases from V and 4 bases from J, leaving 15 bases between. Germline V lookup: CDR1 SGHRS, CDR2 YFSETQ. CDR3 length: 14 amino acids. Here the CDR3 reads CASSAPSQGYEQYF. CDR3 sequence (DNA): TGCGCCAGCAGCGCCCCCTCACAAGGGTACGAGCAGTACTTC.

This clonotype was seen ten or more times. The chain couples TRBV28 to TRBJ2-7; TRBD2 aligns across 8 bases. In germline, CDR1 is MDHEN, CDR2 SYDVKM. V shed 3 bases and J 2 bases; nucleotides not matched to a gene: 6. The CDR3 has 15 residues. The CDR3 sequence: CASSFLAGGTYEQYF. The CDR3 coding sequence is TGTGCCAGCAGTTTTCTCGCGGGAGGTACCTACGAGCAGTACTTC.

This clonotype was seen a few times. The J gene is TRBJ2-5, the V gene TRBV6-1; 8 positions match TRBD2. Per the germline V gene, CDR1 is MNHNS and CDR2 is SASEGT. This CDR3 region has 13 residues. The V gene end was trimmed by 6 bases and the J gene end by 4 bases; junction bases not matched to a gene: 4. The CDR3, as DNA: TGTGCCAGCAGAGTTGCGGGGGGAGAGACCCAGTACTTC. Translating it yields CASRVAGGETQYF.

The gene calls are TRBV12-3 or TRBV12-4 and TRBJ1-3; TRBD1 is a possible D gene (5 bases). This CDR3 contains 12 residues. V shed 9 bases and J shed 2 bases, with 8 bases lying between them. This CDR3 reads CASGTTGNTIYF. CDR3 DNA: TGTGCCAGTGGGACGACTGGAAACACCATATATTTT.

This clonotype came up many times. The chain employs TRBV28 and TRBJ1-2; D unclear. V was clipped by 8 bases and J by 0 bases, with 16 bases between them. Germline CDR1 reads MDHEN; CDR2 reads SYDVKM. The CDR3 has 15 residues. The CDR3 DNA follows: TGTGCCAGCTTCCCGCCCGGGCTCTCTAACTATGGCTACACCTTC. Translating gives CASFPPGLSNYGYTF.

The sample holds a few counts of this clonotype. The chain links TRBV20-1 to TRBJ1-1; 8 nucleotides agree with TRBD1. Trimming at V came to 3 bases and at J to 5 bases, leaving 14 bases not matched to a gene. This CDR3 spans 16 amino acids. Looked up from germline, CDR1 is DFQATT and CDR2 is SNEGSKA (reference sequence). Here the CDR3 DNA reads TGCAGTGCTAGTTGGGCAGGGGGCTTTCTGGGAACTGAAGCTTTCTTT. This encodes CSASWAGGFLGTEAFF.

With regard to this clonotype: It may be a read error: a sequence one base away is much more abundant. The rearrangement uses TRBV28 and TRBJ2-5, with 7 bases identical to TRBD2. The J call may be faulty, since TRBJ2-7 better matches the DNA end. The CDR3 consists of 16 residues. CDR1 is MDHEN, CDR2 SYDVKM, per germline. The CDR3 sequence: CASSFPPSGSPYEQYF. CDR3 DNA: TGTGCCAGCAGTTTCCCGCCTAGCGGATCCCCCTACGAGCAGTACTTC.

This clonotype came up many times. This rearrangement joins TRBV11-1 to TRBJ2-2; 8 bases match TRBD2. The CDR3 runs 17 residues. CDR1 SGHAT and CDR2 FQDESV come from the germline V gene (reference sequence). The J segment lost 6 bases and the V segment lost 0 bases, leaving 9 bases of the junction unmatched. The CDR3 protein is CASSLAAAGVFAGELFF. CDR3 nucleotide sequence: TGTGCCAGCAGCTTAGCGGCAGCGGGAGTGTTCGCCGGGGAGCTGTTTTTT.

This clonotype came up many times. The V call is TRBV20-1, the J call TRBJ1-4, with D maybe TRBD1 (5 bases). The CDR3 contains 15 residues. V was pared by 1 base and J by 7 bases, with 16 bases between. From germline, CDR1 is DFQATT and CDR2 SNEGSKA (reference sequence). CDR3 protein: CSARVLGPMREKLFF. CDR3 nucleotide sequence: TGCAGTGCTAGAGTTCTGGGACCTATGCGTGAAAAACTGTTTTTT.

This clonotype was counted a few times. This sequence joins TRBV7-4 and TRBJ2-7; D remains unclear. The CDR3 runs to 17 residues. In germline, CDR1 is SGHVT, CDR2 SQSDAQ. V shed 2 bases and J shed 1 base, with 18 bases lying between them. Written as DNA, the CDR3 is TGTGCCAGCAGCTTAAGCCAGGAAGGAAGATGTTCCTACGAGCAGTACTTC. Translated, it gives CASSLSQEGRCSYEQYF.

Note on this clonotype: Just one base apart from a much larger clone, this may be a read error. The gene calls are TRBV28 and TRBJ1-2; 7 nucleotides match TRBD1. Trimming cost V 7 bases and J 8 bases; bases outside gene matches: 16. This CDR3 is built from 15 residues. Germline V gives CDR1 MDHEN, CDR2 SYDVKM. The CDR3 protein is CASTSLATGSWGYTF. The CDR3 region has the DNA TGTGCCAGCACCAGTCTTGCGACAGGGTCGTGGGGCTACACCTTC.

This clonotype was picked up a small number of times. The chain employs TRBV18 and TRBJ2-7; D not resolved. Deletions cut 1 base from V and 0 bases from J, with 7 bases between. Germline V gene sequence: CDR1 KGHSH, CDR2 LQKENI. The CDR3 has 14 amino acids. The CDR3 protein is CASSPRRNSYEQYF. CDR3 nucleotide sequence: TGTGCCAGCTCACCACGGCGTAACTCCTACGAGCAGTACTTC.

The count of this clonotype is one. The chain combines TRBV5-1 with TRBJ2-1, with 16 bases aligning to TRBD2. Germline V gene data show CDR1 as SGHRS and CDR2 as YFSETQ. Trimming cost V 0 bases and J 5 bases; bases outside gene matches: 5. CDR3 length equals 18 residues. In DNA, the CDR3 is TGCGCCAGCAGCTTGGCCCCGGGGACTAGCGGGAGGGACAATGAGCAGTTCTTC. Amino acid sequence: CASSLAPGTSGRDNEQFF.

The chain has TRBV27 and TRBJ1-5; a possible D gene is TRBD1 (5 bases). Germline values: CDR1 MNHEY, CDR2 SMNVEV (reference sequence). Trimming pared 6 bases from V and 4 bases from J, leaving 19 bases between. This CDR3 is 16 amino acids long. The DNA of the CDR3 is TGTGCCAGCAGCCTAACGGGACGCTTGGTGAATCAGCCCCAGCATTTT. It translates to CASSLTGRLVNQPQHF.

This clonotype was found a few times. The CDR3 reads CASSLTGLSSGNTIYF. CDR3 DNA sequence: TGTGCCAGCAGTTTGACAGGGTTGAGCTCTGGAAACACCATATATTTT. The chain couples TRBV12-3 or TRBV12-4 to TRBJ1-3; 7 nucleotides match TRBD1. V lost 3 bases, J lost 0 bases, and 5 bases stayed unmatched. This CDR3 comprises 16 residues.

This clonotype was counted many times. The chain carries TRBV24-1 and TRBJ1-2; the D gene is possibly TRBD1 (5 bases). CDR3 length: 14 amino acids. The V gene's germline CDR1 is KGHDR and CDR2 SFDVKD. Trimming removed 0 bases from V and 8 bases from J, with 12 bases in between. The CDR3 region is CATSDLRWDVGYTF. CDR3 coding DNA: TGTGCCACCAGTGATTTGCGTTGGGACGTCGGCTACACCTTC.

This clonotype was seen a single time. The V gene is TRBV6-2 or TRBV6-3, the J gene TRBJ2-5; TRBD2 agrees at 10 bases. CDR1 is MNHEY and CDR2 is SVGEGT in the germline V gene. CDR3 length: 17 amino acids. Trimming cost V 5 bases and J 1 base; bases outside gene matches: 10. The CDR3 nucleotides read TGTGCCAGCAGTCCAATTTCGACTAGCGGGTTCCAAGAGACCCAGTACTTC. Encoded protein: CASSPISTSGFQETQYF.

The chain uses TRBV12-3 or TRBV12-4 and TRBJ1-1, with 8 nucleotides matching TRBD1. Germline trimming cut 8 bases from V and 5 bases from J; bases unmatched to any gene: 10. The CDR3 sequence is 14 residues long. CDR3: CASGRTGGRTEAFF. Here the CDR3 DNA reads TGTGCCAGCGGAAGAACAGGGGGGAGGACTGAAGCTTTCTTT.

The table lists this clonotype with a few counts. The rearrangement links TRBV30 to TRBJ1-5, with D uncertain. CDR1 is GTSNPN and CDR2 is SVGIG in the germline V gene (reference sequence). Trimming shortened V by 2 bases and J by 1 base, and 9 bases separated the two germline ends. The CDR3 is 14 amino acids. The CDR3 coding sequence is TGTGCCTGGAGTAGAACCGAAAGCAATCAGCCCCAGCATTTT. Its protein is CAWSRTESNQPQHF. Based on the CDR3 plus reference TRBV30 and TRBJ1-5, the full variable domain is SQTIHQWPATLVQPVGSPLSLECTVEGTSNPNLYWYRQAAGRGLQLLFYSVGIGQISSEVPQNLSASRPQDRQFILSSKKLLLSDSGFYLCAWSRTESNQPQHFGDGTRLSIL.